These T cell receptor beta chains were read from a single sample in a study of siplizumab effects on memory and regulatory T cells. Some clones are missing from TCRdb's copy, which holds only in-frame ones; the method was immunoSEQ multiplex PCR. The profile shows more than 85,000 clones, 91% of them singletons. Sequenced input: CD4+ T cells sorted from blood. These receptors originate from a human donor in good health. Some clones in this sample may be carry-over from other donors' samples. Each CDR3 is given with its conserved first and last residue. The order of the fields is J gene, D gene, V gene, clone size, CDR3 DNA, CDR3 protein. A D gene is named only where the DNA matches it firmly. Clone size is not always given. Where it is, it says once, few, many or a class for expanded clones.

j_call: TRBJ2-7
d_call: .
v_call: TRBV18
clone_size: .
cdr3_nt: TGTGCCAGCTCGAGCCCCTTTGAGCAGTACTTC
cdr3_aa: CASSSPFEQYF

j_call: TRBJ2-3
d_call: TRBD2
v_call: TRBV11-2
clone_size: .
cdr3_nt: TGTGCCAGCGGGGGACTAATTTCAGATACGCAGTATTTT
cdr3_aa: CASGGLISDTQYF

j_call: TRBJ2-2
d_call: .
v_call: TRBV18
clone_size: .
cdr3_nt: TGTGCCAGCTCACCGGGGGGAAACGGGGAGCTGTTTTTT
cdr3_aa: CASSPGGNGELFF

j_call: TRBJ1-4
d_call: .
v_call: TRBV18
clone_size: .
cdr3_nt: TGTGCCAGCTCACCTCAGGGGTATGGGGAAAAACTGTTTTTT
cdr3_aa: CASSPQGYGEKLFF

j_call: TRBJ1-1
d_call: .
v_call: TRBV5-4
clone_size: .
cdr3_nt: TGTGCCAGCAGCCAAAGCCCGCCAGGGGTGCAGGCTTTCTTT
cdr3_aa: CASSQSPPGVQAFF

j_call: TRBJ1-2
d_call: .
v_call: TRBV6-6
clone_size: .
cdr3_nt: TGTGCCAGCAGTTACTCAGGGAGCGACACCTTC
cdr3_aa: CASSYSGSDTF

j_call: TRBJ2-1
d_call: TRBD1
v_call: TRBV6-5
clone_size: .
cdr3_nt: TGTGCCAGCAGTTGGACAGGGGGGTCCTACAATGAGCAGTTCTTC
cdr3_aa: CASSWTGGSYNEQFF

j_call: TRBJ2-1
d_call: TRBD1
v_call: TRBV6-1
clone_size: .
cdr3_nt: TGTGCCAGCAGTGGGACAGGGGGTCGCAATGAGCAGTTCTTC
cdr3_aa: CASSGTGGRNEQFF

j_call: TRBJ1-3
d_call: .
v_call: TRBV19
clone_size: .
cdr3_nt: TGTGCCAGTAGTATTCAGGAGATCTCTGGAAACACCATATATTTT
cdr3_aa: CASSIQEISGNTIYF

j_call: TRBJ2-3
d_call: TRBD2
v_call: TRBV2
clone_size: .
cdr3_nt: TGTGCCAGCAGTGAAATCCGGCGGGAGGGGACAGATACGCAGTATTTT
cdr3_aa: CASSEIRREGTDTQYF

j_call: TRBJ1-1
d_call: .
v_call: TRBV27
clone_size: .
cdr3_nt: TGTGCCAGCAGCAACCTAAGGGGACCGGGAGCTTTCTTT
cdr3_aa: CASSNLRGPGAFF

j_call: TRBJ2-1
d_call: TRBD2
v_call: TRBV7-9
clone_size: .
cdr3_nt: TGTGCCAGCAGCTTGTTACGGGAGGCCTTAGGGTGGTTATACAATGAGCAGTTCTTC
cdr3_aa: CASSLLREALGWLYNEQFF

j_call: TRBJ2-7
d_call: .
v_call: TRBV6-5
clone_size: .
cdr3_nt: TGTGCCAGCAGTCAACAGGGTGAGCAGTACTTC
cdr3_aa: CASSQQGEQYF

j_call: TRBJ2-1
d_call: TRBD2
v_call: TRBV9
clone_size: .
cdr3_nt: TGTGCCAGCAGCGCACGTAGCGGGCCGACGTTCTACAATGAGCAGTTCTTC
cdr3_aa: CASSARSGPTFYNEQFF

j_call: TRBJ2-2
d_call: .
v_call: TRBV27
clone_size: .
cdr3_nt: TGTGCCAGCAGTTTATCGTCCAGGGGTACCGGGGAGCTGTTTTTT
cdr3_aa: CASSLSSRGTGELFF

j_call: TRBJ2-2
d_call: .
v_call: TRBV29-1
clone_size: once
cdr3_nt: TGCAGCGGGGCGATAGGGAACACCGGGGAGCTGTTTTTT
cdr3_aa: CSGAIGNTGELFF

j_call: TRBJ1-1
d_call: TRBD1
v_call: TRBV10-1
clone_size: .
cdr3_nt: TGCGCCAGCAGTGCGGGACAGGCGTTCAACACTGAAGCTTTCTTT
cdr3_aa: CASSAGQAFNTEAFF

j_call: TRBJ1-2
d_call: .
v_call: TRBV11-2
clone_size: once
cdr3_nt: TGTGCCAGCAGCTTAATTTGGGACGGTGGCTACACCTTC
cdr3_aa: CASSLIWDGGYTF

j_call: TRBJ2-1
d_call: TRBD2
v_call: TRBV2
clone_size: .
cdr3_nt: TGTGCCAGCATGGGCGGGGGCAATGAGCAGTTCTTC
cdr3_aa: CASMGGGNEQFF

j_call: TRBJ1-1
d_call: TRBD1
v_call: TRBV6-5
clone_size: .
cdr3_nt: TGTGCCATCAGTAAGAGCAGGGGGGAGGGGACTGAAGCTTTCTTT
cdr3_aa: CAISKSRGEGTEAFF

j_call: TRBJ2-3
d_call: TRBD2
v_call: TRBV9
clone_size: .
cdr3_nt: TGTGCCAGCAGCGTGGGAGCGGGAGGACCCACAGATACGCAGTATTTT
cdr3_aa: CASSVGAGGPTDTQYF

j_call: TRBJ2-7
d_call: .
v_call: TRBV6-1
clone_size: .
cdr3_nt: TGTGCCAGCAGTGGGTTAGCGCGGGGCGAGCAGTACTTC
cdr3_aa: CASSGLARGEQYF

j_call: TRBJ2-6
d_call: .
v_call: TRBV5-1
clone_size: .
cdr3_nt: TGCGCCAGCAGCTTAGGTCCAGGGGGGACCTCTGGGGCCAACGTCCTGACTTTC
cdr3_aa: CASSLGPGGTSGANVLTF

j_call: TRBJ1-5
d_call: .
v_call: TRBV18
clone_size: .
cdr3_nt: TGTGCCAGCTCACCTGGGCTTCTTAGCAATCAGCCCCAGCATTTT
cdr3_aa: CASSPGLLSNQPQHF

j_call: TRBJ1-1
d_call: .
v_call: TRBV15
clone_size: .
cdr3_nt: TGTGCCACCAGCAGAGATATCCGGACAGCGAACACTGAAGCTTTCTTT
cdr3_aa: CATSRDIRTANTEAFF

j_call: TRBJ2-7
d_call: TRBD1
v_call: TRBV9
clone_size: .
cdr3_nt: TGTGCCAGCAGCAGACAGGGGGCGGACGAGCAGTACTTC
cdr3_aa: CASSRQGADEQYF

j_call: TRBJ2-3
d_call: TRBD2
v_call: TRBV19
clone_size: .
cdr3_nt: TGTGCCAGTAGTCCCCGGGGTAGCGGGACCACAGATACGCAGTATTTT
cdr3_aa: CASSPRGSGTTDTQYF

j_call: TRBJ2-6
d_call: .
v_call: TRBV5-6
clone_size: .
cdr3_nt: TGTGCCAGCAGCATACACAGGGCCTCTGGGGCCAACGTCCTGACTTTC
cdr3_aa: CASSIHRASGANVLTF

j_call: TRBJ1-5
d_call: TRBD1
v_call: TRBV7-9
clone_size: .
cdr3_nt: TGTGCCAGCAGCGACGGGACAGGGGGACAGCCCCAGCATTTT
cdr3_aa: CASSDGTGGQPQHF

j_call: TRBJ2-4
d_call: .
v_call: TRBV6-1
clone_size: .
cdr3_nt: TGTGCCAGCAGTCCCGCAGGGGGAGGTATTCAGTACTTC
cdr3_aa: CASSPAGGGIQYF

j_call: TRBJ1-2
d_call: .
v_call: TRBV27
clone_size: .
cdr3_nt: TGTGCCAGCAGAACATGGGGGGGTGGCTACACCTTC
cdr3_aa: CASRTWGGGYTF

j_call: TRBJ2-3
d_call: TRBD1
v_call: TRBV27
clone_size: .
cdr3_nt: TGTGCCAGCAGAATTACAGGGGTTACTAGCACAGATACGCAGTATTTT
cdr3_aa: CASRITGVTSTDTQYF

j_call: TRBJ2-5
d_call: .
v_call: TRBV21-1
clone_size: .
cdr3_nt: TGTGCCAGCACATCAGAGGGGCGGCGATGGACCTTCCAAGAGACCCAGTACTTC
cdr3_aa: CASTSEGRRWTFQETQYF

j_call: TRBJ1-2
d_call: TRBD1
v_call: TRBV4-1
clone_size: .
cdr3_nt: TGCGCCAGCAGCCAAGGGAAAGGACAGGGCAGAGATGGCTACACCTTC
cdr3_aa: CASSQGKGQGRDGYTF

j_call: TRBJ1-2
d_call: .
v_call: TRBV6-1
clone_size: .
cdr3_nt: TGTGCCAGCAGTCCCCAGGGCAGACCCTATGGCTACACCTTC
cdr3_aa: CASSPQGRPYGYTF

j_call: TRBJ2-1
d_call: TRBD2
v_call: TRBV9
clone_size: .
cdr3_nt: TGTGCCAGCAGCTATGGACTAGATCTTTACAATGAGCAGTTCTTC
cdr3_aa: CASSYGLDLYNEQFF

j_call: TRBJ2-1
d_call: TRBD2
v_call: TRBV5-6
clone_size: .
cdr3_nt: TGTGCCAGCAGCTTGGGGGTAGCGGGAGCCAATGAGCAGTTCTTC
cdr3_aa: CASSLGVAGANEQFF

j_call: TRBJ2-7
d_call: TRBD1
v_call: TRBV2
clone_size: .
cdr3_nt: TGTGCCAGCAGTGACAGGACAGGGAGCGAGCAGTACTTC
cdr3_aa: CASSDRTGSEQYF

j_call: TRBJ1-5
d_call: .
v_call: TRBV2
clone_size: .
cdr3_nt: TGTGCCAGCAGTCGGTCTCCGGGGCAGCCCCAGCATTTT
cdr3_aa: CASSRSPGQPQHF

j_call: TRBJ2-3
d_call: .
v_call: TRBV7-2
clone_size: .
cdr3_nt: TGTGCCAGCAGCTTAGGGGGGGCCCCATGGACAGATACGCAGTATTTT
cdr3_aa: CASSLGGAPWTDTQYF

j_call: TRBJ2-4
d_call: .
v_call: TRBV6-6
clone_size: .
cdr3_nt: TGTGCCAGCAGTAGGGGGATTAGTGGGGCCAAAAACATTCAGTACTTC
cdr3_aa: CASSRGISGAKNIQYF

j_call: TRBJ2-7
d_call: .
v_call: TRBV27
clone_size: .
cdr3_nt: TGTGCCAGCAGTAGTTCGGGAGAGGGGCGGAGGTATTACTTC
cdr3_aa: CASSSSGEGRRYYF

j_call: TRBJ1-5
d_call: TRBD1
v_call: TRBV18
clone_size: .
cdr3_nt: TGTGCCAGCCCCCGGGACAGAGGGTACAATCAGCCCCAGCATTTT
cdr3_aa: CASPRDRGYNQPQHF

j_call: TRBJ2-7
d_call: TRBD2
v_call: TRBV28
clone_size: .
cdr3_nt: TGTGCCAGCAGTCAACTAGCGGGGGGCCACGAGCAGTACTTC
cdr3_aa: CASSQLAGGHEQYF

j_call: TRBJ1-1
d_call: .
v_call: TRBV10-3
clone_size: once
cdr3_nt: TGTGCCACCGGAGGGCGTGGACAGAACACTGAAGCTTTCTTT
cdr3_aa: CATGGRGQNTEAFF

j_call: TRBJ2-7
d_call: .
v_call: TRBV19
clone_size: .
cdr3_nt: TGTGCCAGTAGTATATCGCAGATCTCCTACGAGCAGTACTTC
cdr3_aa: CASSISQISYEQYF

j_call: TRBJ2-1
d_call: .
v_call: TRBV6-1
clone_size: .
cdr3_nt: TGTGCCAGCAGTGTTGGGAATGAGCAGTTCTTC
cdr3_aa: CASSVGNEQFF

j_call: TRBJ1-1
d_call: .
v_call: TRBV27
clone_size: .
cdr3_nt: TGTGCCAGCAGTCCCGGACAGATGAACACTGAAGCTTTCTTT
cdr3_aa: CASSPGQMNTEAFF

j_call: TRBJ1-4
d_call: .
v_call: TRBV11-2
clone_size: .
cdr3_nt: TGTGCCAGCAGCTTCCACCCAGGGGTTGCTAATGAAAAACTGTTTTTT
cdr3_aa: CASSFHPGVANEKLFF

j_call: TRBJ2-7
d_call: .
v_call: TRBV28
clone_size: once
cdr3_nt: TGTGCCAGTAGTATAGGCTACGTACCTCGGCGGGAAAGGGAGCAGTACTTC
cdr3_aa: CASSIGYVPRREREQYF

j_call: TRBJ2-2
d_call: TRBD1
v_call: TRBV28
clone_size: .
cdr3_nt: TGTGCCAGCAGCAAGACAGGGCGGGCCGGGGAGCTGTTTTTT
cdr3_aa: CASSKTGRAGELFF

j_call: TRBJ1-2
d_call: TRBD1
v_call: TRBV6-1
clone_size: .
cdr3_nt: TGTGCCAGCAGTGCTGCAGGGGGGAATGCTAACTATGGCTACACCTTC
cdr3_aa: CASSAAGGNANYGYTF

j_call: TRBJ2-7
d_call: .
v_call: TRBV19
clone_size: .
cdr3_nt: TGTGCCACGTCAGAGAGATCCTACGAGCAGTACTTC
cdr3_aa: CATSERSYEQYF

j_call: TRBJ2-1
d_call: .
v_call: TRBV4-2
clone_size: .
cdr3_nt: TGTGCCAGCAGCCAAGTCGCGAATGAGCAGTTCTTC
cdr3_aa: CASSQVANEQFF

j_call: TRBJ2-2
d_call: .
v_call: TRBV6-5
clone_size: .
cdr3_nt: TGTGCCAGCAGTTACGGTGGTAATAGGGCCGGGGAGCTGTTTTTT
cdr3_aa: CASSYGGNRAGELFF

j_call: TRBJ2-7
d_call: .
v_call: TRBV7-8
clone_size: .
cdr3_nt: TGTGCCAGCAGCACACTATACGGGACAACCAACTACGAGCAGTACTTC
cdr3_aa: CASSTLYGTTNYEQYF

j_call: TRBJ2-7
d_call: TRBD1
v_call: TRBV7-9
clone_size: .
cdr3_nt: TGTGCCAGCAGCTCCCATGCGGGACAGGGTCCCTACGAGCAGTACTTC
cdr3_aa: CASSSHAGQGPYEQYF

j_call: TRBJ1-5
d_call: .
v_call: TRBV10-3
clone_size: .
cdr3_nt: TGTGCCATCAGCGAGGACAGCACTAATCAGCCCCAGCATTTT
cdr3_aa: CAISEDSTNQPQHF

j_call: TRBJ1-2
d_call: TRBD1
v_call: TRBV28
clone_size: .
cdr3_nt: TGTGCCAGCAGTACAGGGGCCCTGGGCGACTATGGCTACACCTTC
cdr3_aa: CASSTGALGDYGYTF

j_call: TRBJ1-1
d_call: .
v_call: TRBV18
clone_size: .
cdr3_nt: TGTGCCAGCTCACCCACAGCAGAGGTGAACACTGAAGCTTTCTTT
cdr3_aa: CASSPTAEVNTEAFF